This T cell receptor beta chain was identified during a study of blood T cell repertoires in COVID-19. The CDR3 sequence is 16 residues long. Germline CDR1 reads SGHRS; CDR2 reads YFSETQ. With 0 bases removed from V and 0 bases from J, the gap between germline ends came to 9 bases. This clone was picked up one time. Clones were read by immunoSEQ multiplex PCR, and TCRdb kept only the in-frame ones, dropping some. The table lists about 230,000 clones, more than 70% of them singletons. Material for sequencing was peripheral blood. This chain connects TRBV5-1 to TRBJ2-2; D might be TRBD1 (5 bases). The clonotype comes from an elderly man with acute or convalescent COVID-19. The CDR3 region is CASSLVGAANTGELFF. Written as DNA, the CDR3 is TGCGCCAGCAGCTTGGTAGGGGCGGCGAACACCGGGGAGCTGTTTTTT.